This T cell receptor beta chain was recorded in a study of blood T cell repertoires in COVID-19. At the level of the study: Samples taken during acute and convalescent COVID-19 were collected in the United States, Italy and Spain. PBMCs, B-cell-depleted T cells, or T cells provided the cDNA or gDNA that made up the material.

In the source study's methods: How many nucleated cells were present was estimated from reference gene primer amplification. Sequencing used immunoSEQ multiplex PCR; TCRdb keeps in-frame clones, though not all of them. Clone size and V and J calls were adopted from that table, with D and trimming inferred from the DNA. The data hold approximately 300,000 clones, with about nine tenths observed a single time. The receptor was derived from a woman between 50 and 59 years old who had recovered from COVID-19. Sequenced material: peripheral blood.

The CDR3: CASSLTPSLRPHSPLHF. DNA for the CDR3: TGTGCCAGCAGCTTAACTCCGAGTCTCAGGCCCCATTCACCCCTCCACTTT. The chain combines TRBV7-2 with TRBJ1-6; D unresolved. The germline V gene encodes CDR1 SGHTA and CDR2 FQGNSA. V was shortened by 2 bases and J by 8 bases, with 19 bases between the two germline ends. CDR3 size: 17 residues.